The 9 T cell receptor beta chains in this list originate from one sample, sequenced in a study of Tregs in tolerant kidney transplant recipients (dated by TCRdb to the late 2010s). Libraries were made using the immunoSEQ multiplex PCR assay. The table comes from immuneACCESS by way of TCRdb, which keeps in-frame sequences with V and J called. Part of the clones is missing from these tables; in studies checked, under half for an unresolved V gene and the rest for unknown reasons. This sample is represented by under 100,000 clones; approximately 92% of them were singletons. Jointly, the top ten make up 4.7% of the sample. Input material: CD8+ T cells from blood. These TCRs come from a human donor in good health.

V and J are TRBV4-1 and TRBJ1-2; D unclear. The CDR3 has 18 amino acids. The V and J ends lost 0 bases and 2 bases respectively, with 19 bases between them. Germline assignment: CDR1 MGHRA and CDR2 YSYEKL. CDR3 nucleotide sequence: TGCGCCAGCAGCCAAGATGAGGCTTTTTACGTCGGCAACTATGGCTACACCTTC. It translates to CASSQDEAFYVGNYGYTF.

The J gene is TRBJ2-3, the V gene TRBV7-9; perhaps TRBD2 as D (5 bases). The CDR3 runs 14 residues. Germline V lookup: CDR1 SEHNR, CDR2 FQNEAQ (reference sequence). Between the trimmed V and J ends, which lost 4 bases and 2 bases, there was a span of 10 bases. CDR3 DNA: TGTGCCAGCAGCTCGACTACATACACAGATACGCAGTATTTT. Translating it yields CASSSTTYTDTQYF.

The CDR3 protein is CASSLAPGLAGIGANEQYF. In nucleotides, the CDR3 is TGTGCCAGCAGCTTGGCCCCGGGACTAGCGGGAATTGGGGCAAACGAGCAGTACTTC. The rearrangement uses TRBV5-4 and TRBJ2-7; 13 bases are shared with TRBD2. V lost 0 bases to trimming and J lost 5 bases; unmatched junction nucleotides: 14. CDR1 and CDR2 from the germline V gene are SGHNT and YYREEE (reference sequence). CDR3 length: 19 residues.

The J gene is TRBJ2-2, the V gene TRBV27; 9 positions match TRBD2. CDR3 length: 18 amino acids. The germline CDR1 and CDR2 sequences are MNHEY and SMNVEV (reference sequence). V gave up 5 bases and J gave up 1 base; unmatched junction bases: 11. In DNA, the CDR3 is TGTGCCAGCAGTCTCCTAGGAGCGGGGGGTGAGAACACCGGGGAGCTGTTTTTT. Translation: CASSLLGAGGENTGELFF.

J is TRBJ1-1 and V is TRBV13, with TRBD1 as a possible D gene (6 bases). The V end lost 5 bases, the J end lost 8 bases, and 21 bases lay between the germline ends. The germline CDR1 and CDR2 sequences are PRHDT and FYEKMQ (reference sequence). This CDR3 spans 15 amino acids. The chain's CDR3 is CASSPPGTRVVEAFF. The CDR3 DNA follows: TGTGCCAGCAGCCCACCAGGGACAAGGGTCGTCGAAGCTTTCTTT.

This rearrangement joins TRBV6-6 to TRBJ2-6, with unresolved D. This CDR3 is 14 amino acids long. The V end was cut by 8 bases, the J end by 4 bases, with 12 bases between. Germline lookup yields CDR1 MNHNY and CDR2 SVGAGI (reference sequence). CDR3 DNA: TGTGCCAGCCTGGACGTCAACGGGGCCAACGTCCTGACTTTC. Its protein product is CASLDVNGANVLTF.

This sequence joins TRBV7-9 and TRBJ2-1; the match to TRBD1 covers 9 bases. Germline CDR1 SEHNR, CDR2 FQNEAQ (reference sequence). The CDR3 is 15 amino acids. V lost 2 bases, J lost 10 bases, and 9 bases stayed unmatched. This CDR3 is CASSLLEQGAQEQFF. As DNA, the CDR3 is TGTGCCAGCAGCTTACTCGAACAGGGGGCACAGGAGCAGTTCTTC. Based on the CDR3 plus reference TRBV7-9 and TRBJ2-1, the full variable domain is DTGVSQNPRHKITKRGQNVTFRCDPISEHNRLYWYRQTLGQGPEFLTYFQNEAQLEKSRLLSDRFSAERPKGSFSTLEIQRTEQGDSAMYLCASSLLEQGAQEQFFGPGTRLTVL.

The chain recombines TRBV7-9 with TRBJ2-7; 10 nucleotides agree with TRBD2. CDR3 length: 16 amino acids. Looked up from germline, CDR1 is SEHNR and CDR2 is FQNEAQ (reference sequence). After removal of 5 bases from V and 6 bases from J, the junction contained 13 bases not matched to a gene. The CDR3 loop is CASSPGPAGGALEQYF. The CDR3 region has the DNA TGTGCCAGCAGCCCAGGGCCAGCGGGAGGGGCCCTCGAGCAGTACTTC.

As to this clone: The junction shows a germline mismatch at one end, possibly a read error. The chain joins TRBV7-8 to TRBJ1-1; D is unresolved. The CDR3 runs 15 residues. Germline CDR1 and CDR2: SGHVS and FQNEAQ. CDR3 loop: CASSLARRENTEAFF. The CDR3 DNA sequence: TGTGCCAGCAGCCTAGCGAGGAGGGAGAACACTGAAGCTTTCTTT.